The entry below gives a single TCR beta chain sequence along with its context. The antigen is not known. Clones were sequenced by immunoSEQ multiplex PCR, and TCRdb holds only the in-frame ones, with some missing. The sample has 65,000 to 70,000 clones, about three quarters seen once; the top ten hold around 10%. The source of the sample is a study of T cell responses to AZD1222 COVID-19 vaccine. Findings and limits, study-wide: Regions 160-218 and 743-854 dominated among vaccine-associated CD4 TCRs spanning spike.

V lost 3 bases and J 8 bases, leaving 10 bases between the germline ends. The CDR3 has 12 residues. From germline, CDR1 is SGHTA and CDR2 FQGTGA. This sequence joins TRBV7-3 and TRBJ1-1; D is unresolved. This receptor was identified in an adult in good health. Sequencing was performed on peripheral blood, taken on day 0 of AZD1222 vaccination. CDR3 DNA sequence: TGTGCCAGCAGCTTTCTTGGCGGGGAAGCTTTCTTT. Protein sequence: CASSFLGGEAFF.